These 23 T cell receptor beta chains were sequenced from one sample in a study of blood T cell repertoires in COVID-19. Method: immunoSEQ multiplex PCR; TCRdb's copy keeps in-frame clones and lacks some. The sample has under 85,000 clones; around 89% are singletons. Sequencing was done on a sample of peripheral blood. Every receptor here comes from a man between 65 and 80 years old with active or convalescent COVID-19.

A note on this clone: The identical CDR3 is also encoded by other nucleotide sequences in the sample. This chain links TRBV29-1 with TRBJ1-5; D unresolved. With 4 bases removed from V and 3 bases from J, the gap between germline ends came to 10 bases. The CDR3 covers 13 residues. Germline V gene lookup returns CDR1 SQVTM and CDR2 ANQGSEA. The CDR3 spells CSVVAGLNQPQHF. In nucleotides, the CDR3 is TGCAGCGTTGTGGCAGGACTCAATCAGCCCCAGCATTTT.

CDR3 DNA: TGTGCCAGCAGCTTGACCGGGACTAGCGGAAACACCGGGGAGCTGTTTTTT. The encoded protein is CASSLTGTSGNTGELFF. This chain connects TRBV7-9 to TRBJ2-2; 11 positions match TRBD2. V lost 3 bases to trimming and J lost 2 bases; unmatched junction nucleotides: 5. The CDR3 is 17 residues long. The germline CDR1 and CDR2 sequences are SEHNR and FQNEAQ (reference sequence).

The gene calls are TRBV30 and TRBJ2-5; 9 nucleotides match TRBD2. The CDR3 covers 15 residues. Germline lookup yields CDR1 GTSNPN and CDR2 SVGIG (reference sequence). V trimming: 5 bases; J trimming: 2 bases; junction bases outside the gene matches: 9. CDR3 residues: CAWGRGLAGQETQYF. The CDR3 DNA sequence: TGTGCCTGGGGGAGGGGGCTAGCGGGACAAGAGACCCAGTACTTC. The whole variable domain, filled in from reference TRBV30 and TRBJ2-5, reads SQTIHQWPATLVQPVGSPLSLECTVEGTSNPNLYWYRQAAGRGLQLLFYSVGIGQISSEVPQNLSASRPQDRQFILSSKKLLLSDSGFYLCAWGRGLAGQETQYFGPGTRLLVL.

This chain links TRBV7-9 with TRBJ1-6; 7 nucleotides line up with TRBD1. CDR1 is SEHNR, CDR2 FQNEAQ, per germline (reference sequence). V was pared by 5 bases and J by 8 bases, with 12 bases of the junction left unmatched. The CDR3 runs to 16 residues. DNA for the CDR3: TGTGCCAGCAGCCTAGGTGCAGGGGGTAGTGATTCACCCCTCCACTTT. Translating it yields CASSLGAGGSDSPLHF.

A single count supports this clone. J is TRBJ1-6 and V is TRBV30, with no clear D. Germline V lookup: CDR1 GTSNPN, CDR2 SVGIG (reference sequence). V was trimmed by 3 bases and J by 6 bases, leaving 9 bases between them. The length of the CDR3 is 13 residues. In DNA, the CDR3 is TGTGCCTGGAGGGCACAGATTAATTCACCCCTCCACTTT. It yields the protein CAWRAQINSPLHF.

V gene TRBV18 combines with J gene TRBJ2-7; maybe TRBD2 (6 bases). Germline lookup yields CDR1 KGHSH and CDR2 LQKENI. Trimming left V 2 bases short and J 5 bases short, with 13 bases between. This CDR3 contains 14 residues. The chain's CDR3 is CASSPTASAHEQYF. CDR3 in DNA: TGTGCCAGCTCACCAACCGCTAGCGCGCACGAGCAGTACTTC.

The chain uses TRBV28 and TRBJ1-3; 8 bases agree with TRBD1. CDR1 and CDR2 from the germline V gene are MDHEN and SYDVKM. V lost 5 bases, J lost 0 bases, and 3 bases stayed unmatched. This CDR3 comprises 15 residues. The CDR3 here is CASSRTGYSGNTIYF. The CDR3 nucleotides are TGTGCCAGCAGTCGGACAGGGTACTCTGGAAACACCATATATTTT.

This clone was counted a few times. V gene TRBV9 combines with J gene TRBJ2-1; 13 positions agree with TRBD2. CDR3 size: 19 residues. In germline, CDR1 is SGDLS, CDR2 YYNGEE. V lost 4 bases and J lost 6; bases outside the gene matches: 16. This CDR3 reads CASSRSGTSGIGSGNEQFF. CDR3 nucleotides: TGTGCCAGCAGCAGATCCGGGACTAGCGGGATCGGGTCGGGCAATGAGCAGTTCTTC. The full variable domain, in which reference TRBV9 and TRBJ2-1 provide the parts outside the CDR3, is DSGVTQTPKHLITATGQRVTLRCSPRSGDLSVYWYQQSLDQGLQFLIQYYNGEERAKGNILERFSAQQFPDLHSELNLSSLELGDSALYFCASSRSGTSGIGSGNEQFFGPGTRLTVL.

The J gene is TRBJ2-2, the V gene TRBV5-1; D ambiguous. Trimming took off 0 bases at V and 3 bases at J, with 3 bases between the two ends. The germline V gene encodes CDR1 SGHRS and CDR2 YFSETQ. The CDR3 consists of 13 residues. In DNA, the CDR3 is TGCGCCAGCAGCTTGGCCGACACCGGGGAGCTGTTTTTT. Translating gives CASSLADTGELFF.

This clone came up once. This sequence joins TRBV10-3 and TRBJ2-7; 9 positions match TRBD1. CDR1 ENHRY and CDR2 SYGVKD come from the germline V gene. The V segment lost 9 bases and the J segment 1 base; nucleotides outside the gene matches: 13. The CDR3 covers 16 residues. DNA of the CDR3: TGTGCCATTTCGACAGGGGGGACTCCGGGGTCCTACGAGCAGTACTTC. As protein: CAISTGGTPGSYEQYF.

This chain connects TRBV27 to TRBJ2-5; TRBD1 matches at 10 bases. J was trimmed by 7 bases and V by 2 bases; bases with no gene match: 13. This CDR3 contains 17 residues. CDR1 is MNHEY and CDR2 is SMNVEV in the germline V gene (reference sequence). The CDR3 DNA follows: TGTGCCAGCAGTTTAAGTCCGGGACAGGGGAATTCCGGGACCCAGTACTTC. Its translation: CASSLSPGQGNSGTQYF.

The chain couples TRBV6-1 to TRBJ1-1; a possible D gene is TRBD1 (5 bases). In germline, CDR1 is MNHNS, CDR2 SASEGT. CDR3 length: 14 residues. V dropped 2 bases and J dropped 8 bases, with 15 bases sitting between them. In DNA form, the CDR3 reads TGTGCCAGCAGTGAATCCAGGGAAGGGTCGGAAGCTTTCTTT. Its protein is CASSESREGSEAFF.

The J gene is TRBJ2-1, the V gene TRBV18; 7 nucleotides align to TRBD1. This CDR3 region has 15 residues. The germline gives CDR1 KGHSH, CDR2 LQKENI. V was pared by 3 bases and J by 4 bases, with 6 bases of the junction left unmatched. For the CDR3, the DNA is TGTGCCAGCTCACCTTTTAGGGACAGTTACAATGAGCAGTTCTTC. Amino acid sequence: CASSPFRDSYNEQFF.

The rearrangement uses TRBV28 and TRBJ1-5; D gene unclear. The germline CDR1 and CDR2 sequences are MDHEN and SYDVKM. This CDR3 contains 12 residues. The V and J ends lost 5 bases and 5 bases respectively, with 7 bases between them. The CDR3 DNA reads TGTGCCAGCAGTCCTCCAGATCAGCCCCAGCATTTT. Translating gives CASSPPDQPQHF. Filled out from reference TRBV28 and TRBJ1-5, the complete variable domain reads DVKVTQSSRYLVKRTGEKVFLECVQDMDHENMFWYRQDPGLGLRLIYFSYDVKMKEKGDIPEGYSVSREKKERFSLILESASTNQTSMYLCASSPPDQPQHFGDGTRLSIL.

The chain carries TRBV19 and TRBJ1-1; tentative D call: TRBD1 (5 bases). V lost 1 base and J 5 bases, leaving 11 bases between the germline ends. The CDR3 covers 14 residues. Germline values: CDR1 LNHDA, CDR2 SQIVND (reference sequence). CDR3 loop: CASSIADRGTEAFF. As DNA, the CDR3 is TGTGCCAGTAGTATAGCTGACAGAGGAACTGAAGCTTTCTTT.

CDR3 coding DNA: TGTGCCAGCAGTTTGACGGGTGAGACCCAGTACTTC. It is translated as CASSLTGETQYF. The chain is built from TRBV27 and TRBJ2-5, with D unresolved. The V gene's germline CDR1 is MNHEY and CDR2 SMNVEV (reference sequence). The CDR3 covers 12 residues. Trimming pared 3 bases from V and 5 bases from J, leaving 7 bases between.

This sequence joins TRBV18 and TRBJ1-2; D remains unclear. Germline V gives CDR1 KGHSH, CDR2 LQKENI. The CDR3 loop spans 13 amino acids. Deletions cut 0 bases from V and 6 bases from J, with 8 bases between. The CDR3 DNA sequence: TGTGCCAGCTCACCACCAACCGGGAATGGCTACACCTTC. Its translation is CASSPPTGNGYTF.

The V call is TRBV5-1, the J call TRBJ2-7; TRBD1 agrees at 10 bases. J gave up 4 bases and V 4 bases, and 11 bases lay outside the gene matches. The CDR3 has 16 amino acids. CDR1 SGHRS and CDR2 YFSETQ come from the germline V gene. CDR3 in amino acids: CASSGGQGGSRYEQYF. CDR3 nucleotide sequence: TGCGCCAGCAGCGGCGGACAGGGGGGAAGTCGGTACGAGCAGTACTTC.

This clone was counted once. V is TRBV9 and J is TRBJ1-3, with D unclear. The CDR3 loop spans 15 amino acids. V was cut by 0 bases and J by 4 bases, with 11 bases left in between. CDR1 and CDR2 (germline): SGDLS, YYNGEE. The CDR3 protein is CASSVGVFGGNTIYF. The CDR3 nucleotides read TGTGCCAGCAGCGTAGGGGTTTTCGGGGGAAACACCATATATTTT. Variable domain in full (rest from reference TRBV9 and TRBJ1-3): DSGVTQTPKHLITATGQRVTLRCSPRSGDLSVYWYQQSLDQGLQFLIQYYNGEERAKGNILERFSAQQFPDLHSELNLSSLELGDSALYFCASSVGVFGGNTIYFGEGSWLTVV.

This chain joins TRBV5-1 and TRBJ2-3; TRBD2 matches at 7 bases. Germline lookup yields CDR1 SGHRS and CDR2 YFSETQ. The V and J ends lost 2 bases and 2 bases, in that order; junction bases with no gene match: 8. The CDR3 has 16 amino acids. The CDR3 bases are TGCGCCAGCAGCTTCTGGGAAGCGGGAAACACAGATACGCAGTATTTT. Amino acids: CASSFWEAGNTDTQYF.

V and J are TRBV5-1 and TRBJ2-2; perhaps TRBD1 as D (5 bases). The CDR3 consists of 15 residues. Germline CDR1 and CDR2: SGHRS and YFSETQ. V lost 3 bases, J lost 6 bases, and 15 bases lay in between. Written as DNA, the CDR3 is TGCGCCAGCAGCTCTGACACTACAGGACCCGGGGAGCTGTTTTTT. It translates to CASSSDTTGPGELFF. The full variable domain, in which reference TRBV5-1 and TRBJ2-2 provide the parts outside the CDR3, is KAGVTQTPRYLIKTRGQQVTLSCSPISGHRSVSWYQQTPGQGLQFLFEYFSETQRNKGNFPGRFSGRQFSNSRSEMNVSTLELGDSALYLCASSSDTTGPGELFFGEGSRLTVL.

The V and J genes are TRBV28 and TRBJ1-2; 7 bases agree with TRBD1. The germline gives CDR1 MDHEN, CDR2 SYDVKM. The CDR3 has 12 amino acids. V was clipped by 3 bases and J by 8 bases; unmatched bases: 3. CDR3 in DNA: TGTGCCAGCAGTTTGGGACAGTCCGGCTACACCTTC. The encoded protein is CASSLGQSGYTF.

The chain recombines TRBV27 with TRBJ2-7; the match to TRBD1 covers 10 bases. Unmatched junction bases numbered 9, after V lost 8 bases and J lost 2 bases. Germline loops: CDR1 MNHEY, CDR2 SMNVEV (reference sequence). CDR3 length equals 15 residues. CDR3: CASASWDRGTYEQYF. The DNA of the CDR3 is TGTGCCAGCGCCTCATGGGACAGGGGTACCTACGAGCAGTACTTC.